Sequencing of this T cell receptor beta chain was carried out in a study of blood T cells in healthy people across ages. Peripheral blood from each donor was collected in a volume of 9.5 to 10 milliliters. The authors ran a second PCR of about 6 to 11 cycles using a sample-barcoded 5' primer and a J-beta primer mix. TCRdb reanalysed the 5' RACE reads using MiXCR and keeps one entry per CDR3 protein. This table has over 1,300,000 distinct CDR3 sequences, 45% to 70% appearing once. The sequencing sample was made of blood. The TCR was taken from a man younger than 35 in good health.

CDR3 in amino acids: CASSMGNRNEKLFF. Here the CDR3 DNA reads TGTGCCAGCAGCATGGGGAACAGGAATGAAAAACTGTTTTTT. The genes are TRBV7-2 and TRBJ1-4, with D perhaps matching TRBD1 (5 bases). From germline, CDR1 is SGHTA and CDR2 FQGNSA. The V and J ends lost 5 bases and 5 bases respectively, with 12 bases between them. The CDR3 spans 14 residues.